This T cell receptor beta chain was sequenced in a study of OX40 agonist ivuxolimab in advanced cancers. Overall study: The patients got ivuxolimab, which is an agonistic anti-OX40 (CD134) antibody. Study-level points and caveats: CD4+ and CD8+ blood T cells expanded clonally by week 6 at 0.1 to 3.0 mg/kg.

Assay used: immunoSEQ multiplex PCR; TCRdb lists only in-frame clones, some missing. The sample shows about 100,000 clones, about 84% of them seen only once. Concerning this clone itself: Its cognate antigen is unknown.

This TCR was recovered from an adult with an advanced solid tumor such as melanoma, head and neck, liver or kidney cancer. The sequences come from CD4+ or CD8+ T cells sorted from blood, collected in a trial of the OX40 agonist ivuxolimab.

The CDR3 region has the DNA TGTGCCAGCAGTTTAGACTTCCGCTACGAGCAGTACTTC. Its translation is CASSLDFRYEQYF. The chain links TRBV27 to TRBJ2-7; D call uncertain. Trimming left V 2 bases short and J 3 bases short, with 8 bases between. The germline gives CDR1 MNHEY, CDR2 SMNVEV (reference sequence). The CDR3 contains 13 residues.